Only a few counts were recorded for the clone carrying this T cell receptor (beta chain). The antigen remains unidentified. The sample is drawn from a study of CD8 T cells in ankylosing spondylitis. Notes on the study in general: Among TCR beta sequences, a motif of eight or nine highly homologous variants appeared characteristic of ankylosing spondylitis blood. Reported data indicate significant enrichment of disease-linked clones within matched ankylosing spondylitis synovial fluid.

Via MiXCR, TCRdb re-called the 5' RACE reads, giving one row per CDR3 protein. The table lists 700,000 to 1,000,000 distinct CDR3 sequences, 12% of them singletons. The V end was cut by 2 bases, the J end by 4 bases, with 6 bases between. The CDR3 contains 12 residues. The germline CDR1 and CDR2 sequences are DFQATT and SNEGSKA (reference sequence). This receptor was obtained from a male donor with ankylosing spondylitis. The chain is built from TRBV20-1 and TRBJ1-5, with unresolved D. Sequencing was done on a sample of blood, either unsorted or a sorted T cell fraction (not recorded which). In DNA, the CDR3 is TGCAGTGCTAGAAATGGGAATCAGCCCCAGCATTTT. It encodes CSARNGNQPQHF.